This entry lists 30 T cell receptor beta chains sequenced from one sample in a study of T-cell reconstitution after alpha-beta-depleted transplantation in children. TCRbeta library construction was performed incorporating unique molecular identifiers. A single record per CDR3 protein comes from TCRdb applying MiXCR to the PCR reads. The sample has 100,000 or so distinct CDR3 sequences; 7% to 8% are singletons. Sequenced material: PBMCs, taken before TCRalphabeta/CD19-depleted stem cell transplant. The receptors derive from a boy younger than 10 with acute lymphoblastic leukemia, due to receive a stem cell transplant.

The CDR3 protein is CSARLGDRDGYTF. In nucleotides, the CDR3 is TGCAGTGCTAGACTAGGGGACAGAGATGGCTACACCTTC. The rearrangement uses TRBV20-1 and TRBJ1-2; the match to TRBD1 covers 7 bases. Germline CDR1 reads DFQATT; CDR2 reads SNEGSKA (reference sequence). V was pared by 2 bases and J by 6 bases, with 6 bases of the junction left unmatched. The CDR3 is 13 amino acids.

In this sample, this clonotype turned up a few times. J is TRBJ1-6 and V is TRBV10-2, with D unclear. The CDR3 has 11 amino acids. V was pared by 7 bases and J by 7 bases, with 5 bases between. Germline-derived CDR1 and CDR2 are WSHSY and SAAADI. The CDR3 DNA reads TGCGCCAGCACCACGAATTCACCCCTCCACTTT. Amino acid sequence: CASTTNSPLHF.

This clonotype was seen more than once but under ten times. V is TRBV5-8 and J is TRBJ2-7; perhaps TRBD1 as D (6 bases). This CDR3 comprises 16 residues. V lost 3 bases to trimming and J lost 0 bases, with 16 bases between them. Per the germline V gene, CDR1 is SGHTS and CDR2 is YDEGEE. CDR3 bases: TGTGCCAGCAGCTCCAGACTCAGGGGCCTCTCCTACGAGCAGTACTTC. Translation: CASSSRLRGLSYEQYF.

This clonotype was observed many times. The rearrangement links TRBV12-3 or TRBV12-4 to TRBJ2-1; D could derive from TRBD1 or TRBD2 (5 bases each). Trimming cost V 4 bases and J 7 bases, with 14 bases left between them. The CDR3 length is 14 residues. The CDR3 here is CASSSGTEDNEQFF. CDR3 nucleotides: TGTGCCAGCAGTTCCGGGACGGAAGATAATGAGCAGTTCTTC.

This clonotype was counted a few times. The chain employs TRBV6-1 and TRBJ2-1; possibly TRBD2 for D (6 bases). This CDR3 is 15 amino acids long. Trimming shortened V by 4 bases and J by 6 bases, and 16 bases separated the two germline ends. The germline V gene encodes CDR1 MNHNS and CDR2 SASEGT. This chain's CDR3 is CASSGTGEGGNEQFF. The CDR3 bases are TGTGCCAGCAGTGGAACGGGTGAGGGAGGCAATGAGCAGTTCTTC.

The chain uses TRBV21-1 and TRBJ2-1. TRBV21-1 is designated a pseudogene. The CDR3 extends over 11 amino acids. The CDR3 DNA reads as TGTGCCACCAAAGGGTTCAATGAGCAGTTCTTC. It specifies CATKGFNEQFF.

This clonotype occurred many times. The chain links TRBV5-6 to TRBJ1-4, with D perhaps matching TRBD1 (6 bases). V shed 5 bases and J shed 5 bases, with 22 bases lying between them. CDR1 is SGHDT, CDR2 YYEEEE, per germline. The CDR3 length is 17 residues. In DNA form, the CDR3 reads TGTGCCAGCAGGTCCCGGACAGCTAATATTCAAAATGAAAAACTGTTTTTT. This encodes CASRSRTANIQNEKLFF.

The chain has TRBV5-1 and TRBJ2-2; D gene ambiguous. The V and J ends lost 4 bases and 0 bases respectively, with 10 bases between them. Germline V gene data show CDR1 as SGHRS and CDR2 as YFSETQ. This CDR3 spans 15 amino acids. CDR3: CASSLSASNTGELFF. CDR3 in DNA: TGCGCCAGCAGCCTCAGCGCTTCGAACACCGGGGAGCTGTTTTTT.

There are many counts of this clonotype. This rearrangement joins TRBV10-3 to TRBJ2-1, with D hard to call. V dropped 4 bases and J dropped 1 base, with 14 bases sitting between them. This CDR3 comprises 16 residues. Germline CDR1 and CDR2: ENHRY and SYGVKD. CDR3 region: CAISVVGIQSYNEQFF. The CDR3 DNA sequence: TGTGCCATCAGTGTGGTGGGGATACAATCCTACAATGAGCAGTTCTTC.

This clonotype appeared many times. The rearrangement links TRBV4-2 to TRBJ2-1; 11 bases are shared with TRBD2. Germline assignment: CDR1 LGHNA and CDR2 YNFKEQ. The length of the CDR3 is 17 residues. V shed 0 bases, J shed 4 bases, and the junction held 5 bases outside the gene matches. This chain's CDR3 is CASSQEESSGGYNEQFF. CDR3 sequence (DNA): TGTGCCAGCAGCCAAGAGGAGTCTAGCGGGGGGTACAATGAGCAGTTCTTC.

The chain employs TRBV12-3 or TRBV12-4 and TRBJ2-5; D is ambiguous. V was trimmed by 4 bases and J by 5 bases, leaving 8 bases between them. The CDR3 contains 12 residues. The CDR3 reads CASSSYAETQYF. As DNA, the CDR3 is TGTGCCAGCAGTTCTTACGCGGAGACCCAGTACTTC.

This clonotype was observed many times. The chain recombines TRBV5-4 with TRBJ2-7; TRBD2 matches at 8 bases. The CDR3 has 14 amino acids. Germline V CDR1 and CDR2: SGHNT, YYREEE (reference sequence). Trimming at V came to 4 bases and at J to 2 bases, leaving 5 bases not matched to a gene. CDR3 region: CASSPGGGPYEQYF. DNA for the CDR3: TGTGCCAGCAGCCCCGGGGGGGGACCCTACGAGCAGTACTTC.

This clonotype was recorded at least ten times. V is TRBV5-1 and J is TRBJ2-5, with TRBD1 matching over 7 bases. The V segment lost 4 bases and the J segment 2 bases; nucleotides outside the gene matches: 2. Germline loops: CDR1 SGHRS, CDR2 YFSETQ. The CDR3 contains 13 residues. CDR3: CASSKGQQETQYF. The CDR3 nucleotides read TGCGCCAGCAGCAAGGGACAGCAAGAGACCCAGTACTTC.

This chain links TRBV3-1 with TRBJ1-2; the D gene is possibly TRBD1 (5 bases). CDR3 size: 12 residues. CDR1 and CDR2 (germline): LGHDT, YNNKEL (reference sequence). V lost 0 bases and J 8 bases, leaving 7 bases between the germline ends. In DNA, the CDR3 is TGTGCCAGCAGCCAAGACAGGGCGGGCTACACCTTC. Translation gives CASSQDRAGYTF.

This clonotype was observed many times. The rearrangement joins TRBV4-2 to TRBJ1-1; D ambiguous. V shed 5 bases and J shed 4 bases, with 8 bases lying between them. CDR3 length equals 12 residues. Germline V CDR1 and CDR2: LGHNA, YNFKEQ. The CDR3 protein is CASSTTSTEAFF. CDR3 coding DNA: TGTGCCAGCAGCACCACGTCCACTGAAGCTTTCTTT.

This clonotype has only a few counts. CDR3 DNA sequence: TGTGCCAGCAGTTCCACTAGCGGGGGACCAGATACGCAGTATTTT. Protein: CASSSTSGGPDTQYF. The chain combines TRBV6-2 or TRBV6-3 with TRBJ2-3; 11 bases fit TRBD2. V shed 4 bases and J 4 bases; nucleotides not matched to a gene: 4. This CDR3 is 15 amino acids long. In germline, CDR1 is MNHEY, CDR2 SVGEGT.

This clonotype came up a few times. The chain carries TRBV11-2 and TRBJ2-5; TRBD2 is a possible D gene (6 bases). Germline values: CDR1 SGHAT, CDR2 FQNNGV. V was shortened by 7 bases and J by 3 bases, with 15 bases between the two germline ends. CDR3 length equals 14 residues. CDR3 protein: CASTIAGGEETQYF. The CDR3 DNA reads as TGTGCCAGCACCATCGCGGGCGGGGAAGAGACCCAGTACTTC. Based on the CDR3 plus reference TRBV11-2 and TRBJ2-5, the full variable domain is EAGVAQSPRYKIIEKRQSVAFWCNPISGHATLYWYQQILGQGPKLLIQFQNNGVVDDSQLPKDRFSAERLKGVDSTLKIQPAKLEDSAVYLCASTIAGGEETQYFGPGTRLLVL.

V and J are TRBV6-2 or TRBV6-3 and TRBJ2-3, with a tentative D call TRBD1 (6 bases). V was pared by 11 bases and J by 14 bases, with 20 bases between. The germline CDR1 and CDR2 sequences are MNHEY and SVGEGT. The length of the CDR3 is 11 residues. CDR3 DNA sequence: TGTGCCGGGGGTACAGGGAATGTTAGGTATTTT. Translating it yields CAGGTGNVRYF.

This clonotype was observed a handful of times. The CDR3 is CSAARGNQETQYF. As DNA, the CDR3 is TGCAGTGCTGCTCGGGGGAACCAAGAGACCCAGTACTTC. The chain links TRBV20-1 to TRBJ2-5; D is perhaps TRBD2 (6 bases). This CDR3 comprises 13 residues. Germline V gene sequence: CDR1 DFQATT, CDR2 SNEGSKA (reference sequence). Trimming left V 5 bases short and J 0 bases short, with 10 bases between.

This clonotype came up a few times. The chain carries TRBV20-1 and TRBJ2-5; 9 bases align to TRBD2. The CDR3 is 16 amino acids. From germline, CDR1 is DFQATT and CDR2 SNEGSKA (reference sequence). V trimming: 3 bases; J trimming: 4 bases; junction bases outside the gene matches: 12. CDR3 nucleotide sequence: TGCAGTGCTAGCAGTAGCGGGGGAGAGGGTATAGAGACCCAGTACTTC. Its translation is CSASSSGGEGIETQYF.

This clonotype was seen repeatedly, ten times or more. The chain combines TRBV2 with TRBJ2-1; no clear D. Germline assignment: CDR1 SNHLY and CDR2 FYNNEI. Trimming removed 7 bases from V and 0 bases from J, with 13 bases in between. The CDR3 covers 15 residues. The CDR3 protein is CASIANPDSYNEQFF. CDR3 nucleotide sequence: TGTGCCAGCATCGCGAACCCAGACTCCTACAATGAGCAGTTCTTC.

This clonotype occurred a few times. This chain joins TRBV12-3 or TRBV12-4 and TRBJ1-2; tentatively, D is TRBD1 (6 bases). This CDR3 spans 17 amino acids. V lost 1 base, J lost 0 bases, and 15 bases lay in between. As DNA, the CDR3 is TGTGCCAGCAGTTTAGGAGAAGAGGGGGGAGCTAACTATGGCTACACCTTC. This gives the protein CASSLGEEGGANYGYTF.

This clonotype was seen at least ten times. The chain combines TRBV4-3 with TRBJ1-2; D gene uncertain. The CDR3 extends over 15 amino acids. Deletions cut 0 bases from V and 5 bases from J, with 13 bases between. The germline V gene has CDR1 LGHNA and CDR2 YSLEER. The CDR3 loop reads CASSQDESIRYGYTF. DNA of the CDR3: TGCGCCAGCAGCCAAGATGAGTCAATTCGTTATGGCTACACCTTC.

In its sample, this clonotype was seen many times. The V gene is TRBV5-1, the J gene TRBJ1-4; unclear D gene. Trimming took 3 bases from V and 8 from J, leaving 17 bases between them. The germline CDR1 and CDR2 sequences are SGHRS and YFSETQ. CDR3 length equals 15 residues. The CDR3 region has the DNA TGCGCCAGCAGCTGGAGTGACGGAGTCAGCGAAAAACTGTTTTTT. Amino acid sequence: CASSWSDGVSEKLFF.

V gene TRBV7-2 combines with J gene TRBJ2-5; TRBD2 matches at 7 bases. This CDR3 is built from 17 residues. Trimming removed 4 bases from V and 0 bases from J; junction bases left unmatched: 11. CDR1 and CDR2 from the germline V gene are SGHTA and FQGNSA. The CDR3 nucleotides are TGTGCCAGCAGCTCCATCCCGGGACTATCGTACCAAGAGACCCAGTACTTC. Its protein product is CASSSIPGLSYQETQYF.

Many counts were recorded for this clonotype. The rearrangement joins TRBV12-3 or TRBV12-4 to TRBJ2-1; TRBD1 matches 9 bases. The CDR3 extends over 17 amino acids. The V segment lost 4 bases and the J segment 0 bases; nucleotides outside the gene matches: 7. The CDR3 sequence is CASSSTGGLSSYNEQFF. The DNA of the CDR3 is TGTGCCAGCAGTTCGACAGGGGGTCTATCCTCCTACAATGAGCAGTTCTTC.

This sequence joins TRBV5-2 and TRBJ1-2; the table's D call of TRBD1 was not tested on the DNA. TRBV5-2 corresponds to a pseudogene. This CDR3 has 14 amino acids. The CDR3 nucleotides read TGTGCCATGGGCGCGGGGCTGGTGATCTATGGCTACACCTTC. It is translated as CAMGAGLVIYGYTF.

In this sample, this clonotype turned up many times. The chain links TRBV20-1 to TRBJ2-1; the D is unclear. The V end was cut by 0 bases, the J end by 3 bases, with 6 bases between. This CDR3 spans 13 amino acids. Germline CDR1 DFQATT, CDR2 SNEGSKA (reference sequence). The CDR3 is CSARDGNYNEQFF. The DNA of the CDR3 is TGCAGTGCTAGAGACGGCAACTACAATGAGCAGTTCTTC.

This clonotype came up many times. The chain carries TRBV27 and TRBJ2-2, with D perhaps TRBD2 (6 bases). Trimming took 2 bases from V and 2 from J, leaving 12 bases between them. This CDR3 contains 16 residues. Germline V lookup: CDR1 MNHEY, CDR2 SMNVEV (reference sequence). DNA for the CDR3: TGTGCCAGCAGTTTAATGGGGCGGGGAAACACCGGGGAGCTGTTTTTT. The encoded protein is CASSLMGRGNTGELFF.

This clonotype was counted only a few times. The chain joins TRBV12-3 or TRBV12-4 to TRBJ2-1, with 12 nucleotides matching TRBD2. V lost 9 bases, J lost 4 bases, and 13 bases stayed unmatched. There are 17 residues in the CDR3. DNA of the CDR3: TGTGCCAGTAAAAAACTAGCGGGGGGCCTCACTTACAATGAGCAGTTCTTC. Its translation is CASKKLAGGLTYNEQFF.